These T cell receptor beta chains were read from a single sample in a study of T cell responses to AZD1222 COVID-19 vaccine. Sequencing was performed with immunoSEQ multiplex PCR; in TCRdb, only in-frame clones are kept and a portion is missing. The profile shows over 65,000 clones, 80% to 90% of them singletons. The specimen was peripheral blood, collected on day 0 of AZD1222 vaccination. Receptor source: an adult in good health. Both conserved end residues are part of each CDR3. The order of the fields is J gene, clone size, V gene, CDR3 protein. Rows may omit the clone size; those that give it use once, few, many or a size class.

j_gene: TRBJ2-2
abundance: once
v_gene: TRBV18
CDR3aa: CASSPSGTGTNTGELFF

j_gene: TRBJ1-5
abundance: -
v_gene: TRBV18
CDR3aa: CASSPSGGDQPQHF

j_gene: TRBJ1-4
abundance: -
v_gene: TRBV27
CDR3aa: CASSLLQAGEKLFF

j_gene: TRBJ2-1
abundance: -
v_gene: TRBV3-1/TRBV3-2
CDR3aa: CASSHTTPGQEQFF

j_gene: TRBJ1-6
abundance: once
v_gene: TRBV5-6
CDR3aa: CASSFGVGNSPLHF

j_gene: TRBJ1-2
abundance: few
v_gene: TRBV25-1
CDR3aa: CASSEYSWGYGYTF

j_gene: TRBJ1-3
abundance: -
v_gene: TRBV11-2
CDR3aa: CASSLDLRSPSGNTIYF

j_gene: TRBJ2-1
abundance: -
v_gene: TRBV7-9
CDR3aa: CASSLHQGYNEQFF

j_gene: TRBJ1-5
abundance: -
v_gene: TRBV27
CDR3aa: CASSFAGGEGNQPQHF

j_gene: TRBJ1-2
abundance: few
v_gene: TRBV30
CDR3aa: CAWSVRINYGYTF

j_gene: TRBJ1-5
abundance: once
v_gene: TRBV28
CDR3aa: CASSDRHLRGDQPQHF

j_gene: TRBJ2-1
abundance: -
v_gene: TRBV28
CDR3aa: CASTSLGTSGFSEQFF

j_gene: TRBJ1-1
abundance: once
v_gene: TRBV11-2
CDR3aa: CASSLRGTVNTEAFF

j_gene: TRBJ2-1
abundance: -
v_gene: TRBV5-6
CDR3aa: CASSPRRGDSYNEQFF